Below, one T cell receptor (beta chain) is given with its context. Sequencing used immunoSEQ multiplex PCR; TCRdb keeps in-frame clones, though not all of them. The repertoire holds 200,000 to 250,000 clones, 84% seen once, with approximately 6.5% in the top ten. The sample comes from a study of blood T cell repertoires in COVID-19. The germline V gene has CDR1 SQVTM and CDR2 ANQGSEA. Trimming removed 1 base from V and 3 bases from J; junction bases left unmatched: 8. This CDR3 has 15 residues. This clonotype originated in a woman aged 40 to 50 who had recovered from COVID-19. Sample: PBMCs or T cells enriched from blood (not recorded which). The chain links TRBV29-1 to TRBJ1-1; the match to TRBD1 covers 7 bases. This CDR3 reads CSVEGGGRGDTEAFF. The DNA for the CDR3 is TGCAGCGTTGAAGGGGGCGGCAGGGGGGACACTGAAGCTTTCTTT.